The 3 T cell receptor beta chains in this list originate from one sample, sequenced in a study of blood T cells in healthy people across ages (dated by TCRdb to between 2015 and 2016). The method behind the library was 5' RACE. Sequencing relied on an Illumina HiSeq 2500. A second PCR of roughly 7 to 12 cycles was run with a J-beta primer mix and a sample-barcoded 5' primer. TCRdb reprocessing: public reads trimmed at Q25 with fastp, clones called with MiXCR, in-frame beta chains kept. Here each entry gathers all rows of one CDR3 protein and keeps the most common genes and DNA. The sample yields more than 1 million distinct CDR3 sequences; 45% were counted once. The top ten clones comprise approximately 17% of the sample. Input material: blood. Source of these receptors: a woman aged 60-75 years in good health.

This chain's CDR3 is CASSQGQAQETQYF. The CDR3 DNA reads TGTGCCAGCAGCCAAGGCCAGGCTCAAGAGACCCAGTACTTC. The genes are TRBV3-1 and TRBJ2-7; D is undetermined. The J call may be wrong; the DNA end is better matched by TRBJ2-5. The germline gives CDR1 LGHDT, CDR2 YNNKEL (reference sequence). The CDR3 has 14 residues.

This clonotype was recorded a few times. The V call is TRBV28, the J call TRBJ2-6, with a weak D call TRBD1 (6 bases). V was cut by 5 bases and J by 2 bases, with 10 bases left in between. In germline, CDR1 is MDHEN, CDR2 SYDVKM. This CDR3 region has 15 residues. This CDR3 is CASSAQGPGANVLTF. CDR3 nucleotides: TGTGCCAGCAGTGCACAGGGCCCTGGGGCCAACGTCCTGACTTTC. Based on the CDR3 plus reference TRBV28 and TRBJ2-6, the full variable domain is DVKVTQSSRYLVKRTGEKVFLECVQDMDHENMFWYRQDPGLGLRLIYFSYDVKMKEKGDIPEGYSVSREKKERFSLILESASTNQTSMYLCASSAQGPGANVLTFGAGSRLTVL.

This clonotype was recorded a few times. The chain links TRBV10-3 to TRBJ2-5; possible D gene TRBD1, 5 bases. This CDR3 has 15 residues. CDR1 and CDR2 from the germline V gene are ENHRY and SYGVKD. V was clipped by 0 bases and J by 5 bases, with 13 bases between them. CDR3 in DNA: TGTGCCATCAGTGAGTCGGGGCAGGCGGCGGAGACCCAGTACTTC. This sequence encodes CAISESGQAAETQYF.